This entry concerns a single TCR beta chain. Its antigen is unidentified. Data came from immunoSEQ multiplex PCR; TCRdb stores just in-frame clones and leaves some out. The sample includes about 16,000 clones, under 95% of them seen just once. Donors were patients with active juvenile idiopathic arthritis. The CDR3 spans 14 residues. Trimming left V 4 bases short and J 7 bases short, with 14 bases between. CDR1 MGHRA and CDR2 YSYEKL come from the germline V gene. The sample is drawn from a study of circulating and synovial CD4+ cells in juvenile arthritis. Study results and limitations: The pathogenic-like versus bulk T cell difference escaped Vbeta family analysis. T cell genome counts differed by at least an order of magnitude between CPL and CD4 samples. Bulk blood CD4 repertoires were more diverse than these.

V and J are TRBV4-1 and TRBJ2-1; tentatively, D is TRBD2 (5 bases). Specimen: CD4+ T cells from blood. The TCR was taken from a human donor with juvenile idiopathic arthritis. The DNA for the CDR3 is TGCGCCAGCAGCCGAAACTTGGGAGAGAATGAGCAGTTCTTC. Protein sequence: CASSRNLGENEQFF.